The clone carrying this T cell receptor beta chain appeared many times. What it recognizes is unknown. Clinicians diagnosed using symptoms, serum thyroxine, TRAb, thyroid ultrasound and orbital computed tomography. PBMCs came from 7.5 to 10 ml of fresh peripheral blood. The data are from a study of Graves' ophthalmopathy and Graves' hyperthyroidism. In the study overall: Peripheral blood (taken before any treatment) was collected at initial diagnosis.

In germline, CDR1 is MNHEY, CDR2 SVGEGT. Trimming took 0 bases from V and 0 from J, leaving 6 bases between them. The length of the CDR3 is 14 residues. Study-wide points: Clonotypes were expanded in thyroid at above 0.001 frequency, and most also appeared in blood.

RNA transcripts were the template, and TCR beta CDR3 regions were amplified from them. An initial RT-PCR round employing HTBI primers preceded a second-round multiplex PCR. TCRdb independently ran MiXCR on the multiplex PCR reads; one entry per CDR3 protein. This table has some 390,000 distinct CDR3 sequences, around 18% appearing once. The genes are TRBV6-2 or TRBV6-3 and TRBJ2-7; D ambiguous. The TCR was taken from a woman under 30 with Graves' ophthalmopathy. The sample comprised peripheral blood. The CDR3 DNA is TGTGCCAGCAGTTACTCGGGCCCCTCCTACGAGCAGTACTTC. This gives the protein CASSYSGPSYEQYF.